This is a list of T cell receptor beta chains from one sample in a study of blood T cell repertoires in COVID-19. Only in-frame clones appear in the TCRdb table, and some are missing; sequencing was by immunoSEQ multiplex PCR. The table shows about 110,000 clones, with over 80% occurring only once. Sequencing used peripheral blood. These receptors were collected from a woman in her 70s with acute or convalescent COVID-19. The CDR3 runs from the conserved cysteine through the conserved F or W. Each record gives: clone size, J gene, D gene, V gene, CDR3 DNA, CDR3 protein. A D gene is named only where the DNA matches it firmly. The listing skips clone size in some rows; elsewhere it reads once, few, many or a size class.

-,TRBJ2-5,TRBD2,TRBV27,TGTGCCAGCAGGCGCGGGACTAGCGGGACTGAGACCCAGTACTTC,CASRRGTSGTETQYF
-,TRBJ2-2,TRBD1,TRBV5-4,TGTGCCAGCAGCTCGGACAGGGGGTTCACCGGGGAGCTGTTTTTT,CASSSDRGFTGELFF
-,TRBJ1-2,-,TRBV4-3,TGCGCCAGCAGCCAAGAGAGTACGGCCTCGGGAAACTATGGCTACACCTTC,CASSQESTASGNYGYTF
-,TRBJ1-1,TRBD1,TRBV15,TGTGCCACCAGCAGATTTTTAGGACAGGGCGTTTTAGCTTTCTTT,CATSRFLGQGVLAFF
-,TRBJ2-5,-,TRBV7-2,TGTGCCAGCAGCTCCCCGGTTACCCTTCGAGAGACCCAGTACTTC,CASSSPVTLRETQYF
-,TRBJ2-2,TRBD2,TRBV4-3,TGCGCCAGCAGCCAAAGACTAGCGGGGGTCCAGAACACCGGGGAGCTGTTTTTT,CASSQRLAGVQNTGELFF
-,TRBJ1-2,TRBD1,TRBV7-9,TGTGCCAGCAGCTTAGTAGGTGACAGGGCCTATGGCTACACCTTC,CASSLVGDRAYGYTF
-,TRBJ2-2,-,TRBV5-6,TGTGCCAGCAGCTTGGCCTTTCTGAACACCGGGGAGCTGTTTTTT,CASSLAFLNTGELFF
once,TRBJ2-7,-,TRBV28,TGTGCCAGCAGAACGGGAGTCTACGAGCAGTACTTC,CASRTGVYEQYF
few,TRBJ1-2,-,TRBV9,TGTGCCAGCAGCCCTCTTGGGGACAAGGGATATGGCTACACCTTC,CASSPLGDKGYGYTF
-,TRBJ1-2,-,TRBV3-1/TRBV3-2,TGTGCCAGCAGCCAAGCTGAGAACTATGGCTACACCTTC,CASSQAENYGYTF
-,TRBJ2-3,TRBD1,TRBV28,TGTGCCAGCAGAACGACAGGGGGTGAGAGGTCAGATACGCAGTATTTT,CASRTTGGERSDTQYF
-,TRBJ1-1,-,TRBV18,TGTGCCAGCTCACCAACTCATGTCGGGGGAGGCACTGAAGCTTTCTTT,CASSPTHVGGGTEAFF
-,TRBJ2-6,TRBD1,TRBV5-4,TGTGCCAGCAGCCACCCCGGACAGGGTGGGGCCAACGTCCTGACTTTC,CASSHPGQGGANVLTF
-,TRBJ2-1,-,TRBV13,TGTGCCAGCAGCTTAAGCCCGCCAGACAGCTCCTACAATGAGCAGTTCTTC,CASSLSPPDSSYNEQFF
-,TRBJ1-2,TRBD1,TRBV19,TGTGCCAGTACCCGGACAGGGGATGTCCTCTATGGCTACACCTTC,CASTRTGDVLYGYTF
-,TRBJ2-5,-,TRBV11-1,TGTGCCAGCAGCTTAGCTCGGGGGGCGTCTACGGCCCAGTACTTC,CASSLARGASTAQYF
-,TRBJ2-1,-,TRBV5-6,TGTGCCAGCAGCTTGGAAGAAGCCGGGTCCTACAATGAGCAGTTCTTC,CASSLEEAGSYNEQFF
-,TRBJ1-4,TRBD1,TRBV11-2,TGTGCCAGCAGCTTAGTCAGGGGGCTTGGGGAAAAACTGTTTTTT,CASSLVRGLGEKLFF
-,TRBJ2-1,-,TRBV7-9,TGTGCCAGCAGCTTAGAAGGTTGGAGACTAGCCTACAATGAGCAGTTCTTC,CASSLEGWRLAYNEQFF